The rows below give T cell receptor beta chains drawn from one sample of a study of graft-versus-host responses after intestinal transplantation. Generated by immunoSEQ multiplex PCR, the TCRdb table keeps only in-frame clones and is missing some. The sample lists roughly 43,000 clones, just under 95% occurring once. Sequenced here: PBMCs, sampled about 320 days after intestinal transplant. Receptors originate from a human patient who received an intestinal transplant, so some T cells may come from the graft donor. CDR3s include the opening cysteine and the closing phenylalanine or tryptophan. A D gene is named only where the DNA matches it firmly. A row's size may be missing; if present it is once, few, many or a size class.

TRBV5-1,TRBJ1-1,TRBD1,NA,CASRGQGNTEAFF,TGCGCCAGCCGCGGACAGGGGAACACTGAAGCTTTCTTT
TRBV11-2,TRBJ2-7,NA,once,CASSSLTRSGEQYF,TGTGCCAGCAGCTCCCTCACGAGGAGTGGCGAGCAGTACTTC
TRBV7-6,TRBJ2-7,TRBD2,NA,CASSFHPAGGTTYSSYEQYF,TGTGCCAGCAGCTTCCACCCAGCGGGGGGCACCACCTATAGCTCCTACGAGCAGTACTTC
TRBV19,TRBJ2-7,NA,NA,CASSISETSGNYEQYF,TGTGCCAGTAGTATCAGTGAGACCAGCGGAAACTACGAGCAGTACTTC
TRBV5-1,TRBJ2-7,TRBD2,NA,CASRTSGMSYEQYF,TGCGCCAGCAGGACTAGCGGGATGTCCTACGAGCAGTACTTC
TRBV10-3,TRBJ2-1,TRBD2,NA,CAISEMAGGYNEQFF,TGTGCCATCAGTGAGATGGCGGGGGGGTACAATGAGCAGTTCTTC
TRBV30,TRBJ2-7,NA,NA,CAWSAGGGSYEQYF,TGTGCCTGGAGTGCCGGTGGAGGCTCCTACGAGCAGTACTTC
TRBV6-1,TRBJ1-2,NA,NA,CASSEGTASYGYTF,TGTGCCAGCAGTGAAGGGACAGCCTCCTATGGCTACACCTTC
TRBV7-4,TRBJ1-6,NA,NA,CASSLYGSSSYNSPLHF,TGTGCCAGCAGCTTATACGGCTCGAGCTCCTATAATTCACCCCTCCACTTT
TRBV28,TRBJ1-5,NA,NA,CASSFPPRAQPQHF,TGTGCCAGCAGTTTCCCCCCCCGGGCTCAACCCCAGCATTTT
TRBV9,TRBJ1-1,NA,NA,CASSVGGRSTEAFF,TGTGCCAGCAGCGTAGGCGGTCGAAGCACTGAAGCTTTCTTT
TRBV2,TRBJ1-3,NA,NA,CASTSLSGNTIYF,TGTGCCAGCACTTCCTTATCTGGAAACACCATATATTTT
TRBV28,TRBJ2-1,TRBD1,NA,CASRYDRVFYNEQFF,TGTGCCAGCAGGTACGACAGGGTCTTCTACAATGAGCAGTTCTTC
TRBV4-1,TRBJ1-1,NA,NA,CASSQELPRPNTEAFF,TGCGCCAGCAGCCAAGAACTCCCGAGACCGAACACTGAAGCTTTCTTT
TRBV2,TRBJ2-5,TRBD2,NA,CASSDPTSGAKTQYF,TGTGCCAGCAGTGACCCGACTAGCGGGGCGAAGACCCAGTACTTC
TRBV13,TRBJ2-7,TRBD2,few,CASSLGKGESERGVTYEQYF,TGTGCCAGCAGCTTGGGGAAAGGGGAGAGTGAGCGGGGTGTCACCTACGAGCAGTACTTC
TRBV27,TRBJ2-1,NA,NA,CASSFRATLYNEQFF,TGTGCCAGCAGTTTCCGAGCTACCCTCTACAATGAGCAGTTCTTC
TRBV2,TRBJ2-1,NA,NA,CASSAVRIRNEQFF,TGTGCCAGCAGTGCGGTTCGAATAAGAAATGAGCAGTTCTTC
TRBV7-6,TRBJ2-4,NA,NA,CASSLGSYGHGAKNIQYF,TGTGCCAGCAGCCTCGGTTCATACGGTCATGGGGCCAAAAACATTCAGTACTTC
TRBV6-1,TRBJ2-3,TRBD2,NA,CASSEMRGREGLIGTDTQYF,TGTGCCAGCAGTGAAATGAGGGGGCGGGAGGGCCTGATCGGTACAGATACGCAGTATTTT
TRBV6-6,TRBJ1-6,NA,NA,CASSYMGGLLNSPLHF,TGTGCCAGCAGTTACATGGGGGGCCTTCTAAATTCACCCCTCCACTTT
TRBV2,TRBJ2-2,NA,NA,CASSVARESPNTGELFF,TGTGCCAGCAGTGTGGCGAGGGAAAGCCCAAACACCGGGGAGCTGTTTTTT
TRBV5-4,TRBJ2-7,TRBD2,NA,CASSPGIAGAYEQYF,TGTGCCAGCAGCCCGGGCATAGCGGGAGCCTACGAGCAGTACTTC
TRBV10-1,TRBJ2-7,TRBD2,NA,CASSSREAGDYEQYF,TGCGCCAGCAGTAGTCGTGAAGCGGGGGACTACGAGCAGTACTTC
TRBV13,TRBJ2-7,TRBD2,NA,CASSLTASGSRYEQYF,TGTGCCAGCAGCTTAACCGCTAGCGGGAGCCGCTACGAGCAGTACTTC
TRBV5-1,TRBJ1-1,NA,NA,CASSSNTEAFF,TGCGCCAGCAGCTCCAATACTGAAGCTTTCTTT
TRBV7-9,TRBJ2-5,NA,NA,CASSWRTQGRETQYF,TGTGCCAGCAGCTGGCGGACGCAGGGAAGGGAGACCCAGTACTTC
TRBV6-1,TRBJ2-7,NA,NA,CASSDKYSSYEQYF,TGTGCCAGCAGTGACAAATACAGCTCCTACGAGCAGTACTTC
TRBV28,TRBJ1-2,NA,NA,CASSLLRDGYTF,TGTGCCAGCAGTCTACTCAGGGATGGCTACACCTTC
TRBV5-1,TRBJ1-2,NA,NA,CASSDTEYGYTF,TGCGCCAGCAGCGACACAGAGTATGGCTACACCTTC
TRBV19,TRBJ1-6,NA,NA,CASRPMSSYNSPLHF,TGTGCCAGTAGGCCCATGAGCTCCTATAATTCACCCCTCCACTTT
TRBV4-2,TRBJ2-1,TRBD2,NA,CASASRGGSGYNEQFF,TGTGCCAGCGCGAGTCGGGGGGGGAGTGGTTACAATGAGCAGTTCTTC
TRBV9,TRBJ2-2,NA,NA,CASTRRAGANTGELFF,TGTGCCAGCACCAGGAGGGCGGGGGCTAACACCGGGGAGCTGTTTTTT
TRBV28,TRBJ1-2,NA,once,CASSLTDYGYTF,TGTGCCAGCAGTTTGACAGACTATGGCTACACCTTC
TRBV27,TRBJ2-3,NA,NA,CASSFGWGGTDTQYF,TGTGCCAGCAGTTTTGGGTGGGGGGGCACAGATACGCAGTATTTT
TRBV11-2,TRBJ2-3,NA,NA,CASSSWDFPQSEQYF,TGTGCCAGCAGCTCCTGGGACTTCCCTCAGTCGGAGCAGTATTTT
TRBV16,TRBJ2-7,TRBD1,NA,CASSQTGQKLTYEQYF,TGTGCCAGCAGCCAGACGGGACAGAAGCTTACCTACGAGCAGTACTTC
TRBV19,TRBJ2-7,NA,NA,CASSMRVTYEQYF,TGTGCCAGTAGTATGAGAGTTACCTACGAGCAGTACTTC
TRBV6-6,TRBJ1-5,NA,NA,CASVGVGNQPQHF,TGTGCCAGCGTCGGGGTAGGAAATCAGCCCCAGCATTTT
TRBV6-5,TRBJ1-1,NA,NA,CASSHLRVTEAFF,TGTGCCAGCAGCCACCTCAGGGTAACTGAAGCTTTCTTT
TRBV6-6,TRBJ2-7,NA,NA,CASSSTAYEQYF,TGTGCCAGCAGTTCAACAGCCTACGAGCAGTACTTC
TRBV30,TRBJ1-1,TRBD1,NA,CAWSPGGVNTEAFF,TGTGCCTGGAGTCCAGGGGGCGTGAACACTGAAGCTTTCTTT
TRBV7-3,TRBJ2-1,TRBD2,NA,CASSLPGLAGAGRDNEQFF,TGTGCCAGCAGCTTACCGGGACTAGCGGGAGCGGGGAGGGACAATGAGCAGTTCTTC
TRBV19,TRBJ2-7,NA,NA,CASSNGGTAYEQYF,TGTGCCAGTAGTAATGGGGGGACAGCCTACGAGCAGTACTTC
TRBV6-1,TRBJ1-1,NA,NA,CASSRDTLNTEAFF,TGTGCCAGCAGCCGGGACACCTTGAACACTGAAGCTTTCTTT
TRBV5-1,TRBJ1-3,TRBD1,NA,CASSRLQGSGNTIYF,TGCGCCAGCAGCCGATTACAGGGGTCCGGAAACACCATATATTTT
TRBV5-1,TRBJ2-7,TRBD1,NA,CASSLDAGGGYEQYF,TGCGCCAGCAGCTTGGATGCAGGGGGCGGATACGAGCAGTACTTC
TRBV18,TRBJ1-6,NA,NA,CASSASKESPLHF,TGTGCCAGCTCAGCAAGTAAGGAATCACCCCTCCACTTT
TRBV14,TRBJ2-6,NA,NA,CASSQEPGDKGWPGANVLTF,TGTGCCAGCAGCCAAGAACCTGGGGACAAGGGGTGGCCTGGGGCCAACGTCCTGACTTTC
TRBV7-2,TRBJ2-6,TRBD1,NA,CASSASGTGITVLTF,TGTGCCAGCAGCGCATCCGGGACAGGCATTACCGTCCTGACTTTC
TRBV19,TRBJ1-1,NA,NA,CASSMPGTHTEAFF,TGTGCCAGTAGTATGCCCGGGACTCACACTGAAGCTTTCTTT
TRBV6-5,TRBJ1-2,NA,NA,CASSPPGANYGYTF,TGTGCCAGCAGTCCCCCGGGGGCTAACTATGGCTACACCTTC
TRBV13,TRBJ2-1,TRBD2,NA,CASSDYTSGGANEQLF,TGTGCCAGCAGCGATTATACTAGCGGGGGGGCAAATGAGCAGCTCTTC
TRBV7-2,TRBJ2-7,NA,NA,CASSLTRSQGEQYF,TGTGCCAGCAGCCTGACTAGATCTCAAGGCGAGCAGTACTTC
TRBV5-1,TRBJ2-1,NA,NA,CASSREVYNEQFF,TGCGCCAGCAGCCGAGAGGTCTACAATGAGCAGTTCTTC